Detailed here is one T cell receptor beta chain. Its antigen is not known. The source of the sample is a study of T cell repertoires in cytomegalovirus infection. Study in general: Indications of both CMV infection and matching HLA type were provided by public TCR beta signatures.

TCRdb re-called the reads through MiXCR, storing one row per CDR3 protein. The table records some 350,000 distinct CDR3 sequences, around 18% of them present only once. Overall study findings and caveats: Carriers of CMV and the relevant HLA type were discriminated by public TCR beta frequency. CMV-specific TCR beta clonotypes restricted by HLA-C dominated the ex vivo response.

The germline V gene has CDR1 SGHRS and CDR2 YFSETQ. Trimming removed 3 bases from V and 2 bases from J; junction bases left unmatched: 7. The CDR3 runs 15 residues. This rearrangement joins TRBV5-1 to TRBJ2-5, with 7 positions matching TRBD1. Sequencing was done on a sample of PBMCs. The clonotype comes from a human donor in good health (CMV status not recorded). Some clones in this sample may be carry-over from other donors' samples. The CDR3 sequence is CASSSTGAPQETQYF. The CDR3 nucleotides read TGCGCCAGCAGCTCAACAGGGGCGCCACAAGAGACCCAGTACTTC.